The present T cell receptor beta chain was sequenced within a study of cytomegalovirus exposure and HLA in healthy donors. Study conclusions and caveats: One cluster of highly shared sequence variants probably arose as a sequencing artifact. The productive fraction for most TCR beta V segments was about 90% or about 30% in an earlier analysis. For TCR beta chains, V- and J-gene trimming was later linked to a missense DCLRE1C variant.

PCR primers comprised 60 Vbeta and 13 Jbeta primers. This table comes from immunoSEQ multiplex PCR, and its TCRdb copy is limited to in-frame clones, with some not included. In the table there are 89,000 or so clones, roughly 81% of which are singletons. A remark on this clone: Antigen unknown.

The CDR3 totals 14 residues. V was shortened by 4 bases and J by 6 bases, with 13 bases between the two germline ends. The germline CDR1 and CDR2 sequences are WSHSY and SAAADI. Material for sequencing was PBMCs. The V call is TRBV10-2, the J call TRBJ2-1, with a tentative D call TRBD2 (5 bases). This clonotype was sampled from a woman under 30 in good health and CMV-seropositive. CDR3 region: CASSGRGVGNEQFF. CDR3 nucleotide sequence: TGCGCCAGCAGTGGACGGGGTGTAGGCAATGAGCAGTTCTTC.